This T cell receptor (beta chain) was obtained from a study of blood T cells in healthy people across ages. Sample-barcoded 5' priming and a J-beta primer mix drove a second PCR of about 6 to 12 cycles. CDR3-containing paired-end reads numbering at least 2.5 million came from each sample. Each CDR3 protein is one row after TCRdb ran MiXCR on the 5' RACE reads. Found here are about 1 million distinct CDR3 sequences, under 55% of them singletons; the top ten hold approximately 19%. Notes on this clonotype: Antigen specificity is unknown.

Findings and limits, study-wide: Strong correlation was found linking TCR beta diversity to naive T cell percentage.

This CDR3 region has 16 residues. Germline V lookup: CDR1 DFQATT, CDR2 SNEGSKA (reference sequence). This TCR was recovered from a woman aged 60 to 75 in good health. The sequenced material came from blood. The J gene is TRBJ2-4, the V gene TRBV20-1; 10 bases line up with TRBD2. The J call is doubtful: the DNA matches TRBJ2-7 better. This chain's CDR3 is CSARDIAGGSTYEQYF. The CDR3 DNA reads as TGCAGTGCTAGAGATATAGCGGGAGGAAGCACCTACGAGCAGTACTTC.